What follows are 16 T cell receptor beta chains derived from one specimen sequenced in a study of CD8 T cells in Susac syndrome. It was with random hexamers that about 0.45 to 1 ug RNA was reverse transcribed. Using its own MiXCR run on the immunoSEQ multiplex PCR reads, TCRdb lists one record per CDR3 protein. The sample gives fewer than 150,000 distinct CDR3 sequences, under 95% of which show up once; around 0.22% is in the top ten. The material sequenced was CD8+ T cells from PBMCs. These receptors came from a human donor with multiple sclerosis.

The rearrangement links TRBV7-8 to TRBJ2-4; TRBD2 matches at 12 bases. The CDR3 length is 14 residues. J gave up 6 bases and V 4 bases, and 1 base lay outside the gene matches. Germline V lookup: CDR1 SGHVS, CDR2 FQNEAQ. In DNA, the CDR3 is TGTGCCAGCAGCTCACTAGCGGGAGGAAACATTCAGTACTTC. Protein product: CASSSLAGGNIQYF. The whole variable domain, filled in from reference TRBV7-8 and TRBJ2-4, reads GAGVSQSPRYKVAKRGQDVALRCDPISGHVSLFWYQQALGQGPEFLTYFQNEAQLDKSGLPSDRFFAERPEGSVSTLKIQRTQQEDSAVYLCASSSLAGGNIQYFGAGTRLSVL.

Written as DNA, the CDR3 is TGTGCCAGCAGTCCGCCGGGCAGAGCTAATGAAAAACTGTTTTTT. The encoded protein is CASSPPGRANEKLFF. This chain connects TRBV6-6 to TRBJ1-4; D remains ambiguous. The germline gives CDR1 MNHNY, CDR2 SVGAGI (reference sequence). CDR3 length equals 15 residues. Trimming left V 5 bases short and J 3 bases short, with 13 bases between.

V and J are TRBV12-3 or TRBV12-4 and TRBJ2-5; TRBD1 is a possible D gene (6 bases). CDR3 size: 15 residues. V lost 5 bases, J lost 5 bases, and 18 bases lay in between. The CDR3 is CASSTPEQGYETQYF. The DNA for the CDR3 is TGTGCCAGCAGTACCCCCGAACAGGGATACGAGACCCAGTACTTC.

This rearrangement joins TRBV28 to TRBJ2-5, with no clear D. The germline V gene has CDR1 MDHEN and CDR2 SYDVKM. V was clipped by 2 bases and J by 4 bases, with 17 bases between them. The CDR3 contains 16 residues. The CDR3 loop reads CASSLISANAAETQYF. CDR3 sequence (DNA): TGTGCCAGCAGTTTAATTTCGGCGAACGCGGCAGAGACCCAGTACTTC. Full variable domain (outside the CDR3, taken from reference TRBV28 and TRBJ2-5): DVKVTQSSRYLVKRTGEKVFLECVQDMDHENMFWYRQDPGLGLRLIYFSYDVKMKEKGDIPEGYSVSREKKERFSLILESASTNQTSMYLCASSLISANAAETQYFGPGTRLLVL.

The rearrangement uses TRBV27 and TRBJ2-6; D gene uncertain. The CDR3 totals 16 residues. With 5 bases removed from V and 0 bases from J, the gap between germline ends came to 11 bases. Germline assignment: CDR1 MNHEY and CDR2 SMNVEV (reference sequence). The CDR3 DNA reads as TGTGCCAGCAGTCCCCTGAACCTCTCTGGGGCCAACGTCCTGACTTTC. Translating gives CASSPLNLSGANVLTF. The variable domain in full, completed from reference TRBV27 and TRBJ2-6, reads EAQVTQNPRYLITVTGKKLTVTCSQNMNHEYMSWYRQDPGLGLRQIYYSMNVEVTDKGDVPEGYKVSRKEKRNFPLILESPSPNQTSLYFCASSPLNLSGANVLTFGAGSRLTVL.

V is TRBV7-9 and J is TRBJ2-3; D not resolved. Trimming cost V 5 bases and J 5 bases, with 8 bases left between them. There are 12 residues in the CDR3. From germline, CDR1 is SEHNR and CDR2 FQNEAQ (reference sequence). In DNA form, the CDR3 reads TGTGCCAGCAGCCTACAACAAGATACGCAGTATTTT. It specifies CASSLQQDTQYF.

The chain uses TRBV27 and TRBJ1-3; D is unclear. CDR3 length: 15 amino acids. The germline V gene has CDR1 MNHEY and CDR2 SMNVEV (reference sequence). The V gene lost 2 bases and the J gene lost 0 bases, with 8 bases spanning the gap. Here the CDR3 reads CASSLAAGSGNTIYF. CDR3 sequence (DNA): TGTGCCAGCAGTTTAGCCGCAGGCTCTGGAAACACCATATATTTT.

This chain joins TRBV7-9 and TRBJ2-1, with D unclear. The germline V gene encodes CDR1 SEHNR and CDR2 FQNEAQ (reference sequence). The CDR3 has 12 residues. Trimming left V 2 bases short and J 5 bases short, with 4 bases between. The CDR3 DNA reads TGTGCCAGCAGCTTACTCAACAATGAGCAGTTCTTC. The encoded protein is CASSLLNNEQFF. Looking up the rest from reference TRBV7-9 and TRBJ2-1 gives the full variable domain: DTGVSQNPRHKITKRGQNVTFRCDPISEHNRLYWYRQTLGQGPEFLTYFQNEAQLEKSRLLSDRFSAERPKGSFSTLEIQRTEQGDSAMYLCASSLLNNEQFFGPGTRLTVL.

CDR3 nucleotides: TGTGCCAGCAGCTCAGGGACATCCGTTGCATTGGACACTGAAGCTTTCTTT. Its translation is CASSSGTSVALDTEAFF. This chain uses TRBV11-1 with TRBJ1-1; D perhaps matches TRBD1 (6 bases). The V end was cut by 4 bases, the J end by 3 bases, with 21 bases between. In germline, CDR1 is SGHAT, CDR2 FQDESV (reference sequence). This CDR3 region has 17 residues.

The genes are TRBV4-3 and TRBJ2-2; D is perhaps TRBD2 (6 bases). Looked up from germline, CDR1 is LGHNA and CDR2 is YSLEER. Deletions cut 9 bases from V and 4 bases from J, with 24 bases between. CDR3 size: 17 residues. The CDR3 DNA reads TGCGCCAGTAGGGCCGGGGAAGCGGGTCAATCCACCGGGGAGCTGTTTTTT. Residues: CASRAGEAGQSTGELFF.

The chain has TRBV30 and TRBJ2-3, with TRBD2 identical over 8 bases. From germline, CDR1 is GTSNPN and CDR2 SVGIG (reference sequence). J gave up 4 bases and V 5 bases, and 5 bases lay outside the gene matches. CDR3 length: 13 residues. The CDR3 sequence is CAWGSGRSDTQYF. The CDR3 DNA follows: TGTGCCTGGGGGAGCGGGAGATCAGATACGCAGTATTTT.

The J gene is TRBJ2-5, the V gene TRBV7-8; the D is unclear. Germline V CDR1 and CDR2: SGHVS, FQNEAQ. V was pared by 3 bases and J by 6 bases, with 8 bases between. The CDR3 sequence is 12 residues long. CDR3 region: CASSFDRQTQYF. For the CDR3, the DNA is TGTGCCAGCAGCTTTGATCGCCAGACCCAGTACTTC. Full variable domain (rest looked up from reference TRBV7-8 and TRBJ2-5): GAGVSQSPRYKVAKRGQDVALRCDPISGHVSLFWYQQALGQGPEFLTYFQNEAQLDKSGLPSDRFFAERPEGSVSTLKIQRTQQEDSAVYLCASSFDRQTQYFGPGTRLLVL.

This chain joins TRBV7-8 and TRBJ2-5; maybe TRBD2 (5 bases). The germline V gene has CDR1 SGHVS and CDR2 FQNEAQ. The CDR3 totals 14 residues. V lost 5 bases, J lost 5 bases, and 15 bases lay in between. This CDR3 reads CASSPGGGPETQYF. As DNA, the CDR3 is TGTGCCAGCAGCCCAGGAGGCGGGCCTGAGACCCAGTACTTC.

The rearrangement joins TRBV20-1 to TRBJ2-2; D not resolved. The CDR3 runs 15 residues. From germline, CDR1 is DFQATT and CDR2 SNEGSKA (reference sequence). The V end lost 1 base, the J end lost 4 bases, and 13 bases lay between the germline ends. The CDR3, as DNA: TGCAGTGCTAGAGTTTTGGGCCACCCCACCGGGGAGCTGTTTTTT. Translated, it gives CSARVLGHPTGELFF.

The chain uses TRBV27 and TRBJ2-1, with unresolved D. V dropped 6 bases and J dropped 7 bases, with 10 bases sitting between them. Germline CDR1 MNHEY, CDR2 SMNVEV (reference sequence). This CDR3 is built from 12 residues. The chain's CDR3 is CASSDQGNEQFF. The CDR3 DNA sequence: TGTGCCAGCAGCGACCAAGGGAATGAGCAGTTCTTC.

The table lists this clonotype with a count of one. The rearrangement uses TRBV9 and TRBJ2-3; TRBD1 agrees at 7 bases. The length of the CDR3 is 16 residues. Trimming cost V 0 bases and J 1 base; bases outside gene matches: 5. Germline assignment: CDR1 SGDLS and CDR2 YYNGEE. The CDR3 DNA sequence: TGTGCCAGCAGCGTAGAAAAAGGGGGCGGCACAGATACGCAGTATTTT. It codes for CASSVEKGGGTDTQYF.